A selection of T cell receptor beta chains follows, all from one sample in a study of blood T cell repertoires in COVID-19. TCRdb's table, derived via immunoSEQ multiplex PCR, lists solely in-frame clones and lacks some. Here the sample spans 120,000 to 150,000 clones, 88% being singletons. Sequences were obtained from peripheral blood. Every receptor here comes from a man aged 50 or older with active or convalescent COVID-19. CDR3s include the opening cysteine and the closing phenylalanine or tryptophan. The D gene is left open where the match is weak. Size is omitted from some rows. Given values are once, few, many or a class for expanded clones.

d_call,j_call,v_call,clone_size,cdr3_nt,cdr3_aa
.,TRBJ1-6,TRBV4-3,.,TGCGCCAGCAGCCAAGAATCCCGAGCTTATAATTCACCCCTCCACTTT,CASSQESRAYNSPLHF
.,TRBJ1-2,TRBV6-5,once,TGTGCCAGCAGCCTTGGCCCGACAGGCGACTATGGCTACACCTTC,CASSLGPTGDYGYTF
.,TRBJ1-6,TRBV19,.,TGTGCCAGTAGTATAGTATGGACAGCCGATAATTCACCCCTCCACTTT,CASSIVWTADNSPLHF
.,TRBJ1-1,TRBV12-5,.,TGTGCTAGTGGTTTGGGGCAGTCTGAAGCTTTCTTT,CASGLGQSEAFF
.,TRBJ1-5,TRBV6-5,.,TGTGCCAGCAGTACAGGGTTTAATCAGCCCCAGCATTTT,CASSTGFNQPQHF
.,TRBJ1-2,TRBV19,.,TGTGCCAGTAGTGGACTGGGCCACTATGGCTACACCTTC,CASSGLGHYGYTF
TRBD2,TRBJ2-7,TRBV28,.,TGTGCCAGCATCCTGGGGGGGGGTCCCTACGAGCAGTACTTC,CASILGGGPYEQYF
.,TRBJ2-1,TRBV7-9,.,TGTGCCAGCAGCTTTAGTGGAGATGAGCAGTTCTTC,CASSFSGDEQFF
TRBD1,TRBJ2-4,TRBV28,.,TGTGCCAGCAGTAGACAGGGCGCCAAAAACATTCAGTACTTC,CASSRQGAKNIQYF
TRBD1,TRBJ1-1,TRBV29-1,.,TGCAGCGTTGGGACAGGAGCCACTGAAGCTTTCTTT,CSVGTGATEAFF
TRBD2,TRBJ2-7,TRBV7-2,.,TGTGCCAGCAGCGTAGATAGCGGGATTACCTACGAGCAGTACTTC,CASSVDSGITYEQYF
TRBD2,TRBJ2-6,TRBV4-1,.,TGCGCCAGCAGCCAAGGGGGGGGACCCGGTCATTCTGGGGCCAACGTCCTGACTTTC,CASSQGGGPGHSGANVLTF
TRBD1,TRBJ2-7,TRBV6-1,few,TGTGCCAGCAGTGAAAGACAGGGTCGAAACTACGAGCAGTACTTC,CASSERQGRNYEQYF
TRBD2,TRBJ2-7,TRBV28,once,TGTGCCAGCAGTCCTCCGGGACTAGCGCACTACGAGCAGTACTTC,CASSPPGLAHYEQYF
.,TRBJ1-4,TRBV6-6,.,TGTGCCAGCAGCCGCGTGTTGTCCCAACTTAATGAAAAACTGTTTTTT,CASSRVLSQLNEKLFF
.,TRBJ2-5,TRBV3-1/TRBV3-2,.,TGTGCCAGCAGCCAAGACGGTGGGACCCAGTACTTC,CASSQDGGTQYF
TRBD1,TRBJ1-1,TRBV19,.,TGTGCCAGTAGTGCCAGGGGGCTGGCTGAAGCTTTCTTT,CASSARGLAEAFF
TRBD2,TRBJ2-2,TRBV10-3,.,TGTGCCATCAGTAAGGGACTAGCGGGAGGGAAAATAAATACGAACACCGGGGAGCTGTTTTTT,CAISKGLAGGKINTNTGELFF
.,TRBJ1-1,TRBV6-6,.,TGTGCCAGCAGTTCCCCCTTGGGGGCAACTGAAGCTTTCTTT,CASSSPLGATEAFF
TRBD2,TRBJ2-1,TRBV6-2/TRBV6-3,.,TGTGCCAGCAGTGTCACTAGCGGGATATGGAATGAGCAGTTCTTC,CASSVTSGIWNEQFF
.,TRBJ2-1,TRBV7-3,once,TGTGCCAGCAGCTTAGGGGCACAGGAGCAGTTCTTC,CASSLGAQEQFF
.,TRBJ1-5,TRBV28,.,TGTGCCAGTTGGACAGCGGATCAGCCCCAGCATTTT,CASWTADQPQHF
TRBD2,TRBJ2-1,TRBV3-1/TRBV3-2,.,TGTGCCAGCAGCCGCCTTTCCGGGACTAGCGGGTACAATGAGCAGTTCTTC,CASSRLSGTSGYNEQFF
TRBD1,TRBJ2-7,TRBV9,.,TGTGCCAGCAGCGTGGGTCCGGGACAGGGTGCCCACGAGCAGTACTTC,CASSVGPGQGAHEQYF
.,TRBJ1-5,TRBV9,few,TGTGCCAGCAGCCCGGAGGGAAATACAGTCAATCAGCCCCAGCATTTT,CASSPEGNTVNQPQHF
TRBD1,TRBJ2-6,TRBV28,.,TGTGCCAGCAGTCCTATGACAGGGAAGGGCTCTGGGGCCAACGTCCTGACTTTC,CASSPMTGKGSGANVLTF
.,TRBJ1-2,TRBV7-8,.,TGTGCCAGCAGCTCCCTTCTTAAGGAGAGTTTCTATGGCTACACCTTC,CASSSLLKESFYGYTF
TRBD1,TRBJ1-1,TRBV6-2/TRBV6-3,.,TGTGCCAGCAGTTACACCGTGGGACAGGGTAGAGTCACTGAAGCTTTCTTT,CASSYTVGQGRVTEAFF
TRBD1,TRBJ2-7,TRBV11-3,few,TGTGCCAGCAGTCGAGAAGCAGGGGGAGCCTACGAGCAGTACTTC,CASSREAGGAYEQYF
.,TRBJ2-7,TRBV19,.,TGTGCCAGTAGTCCTGAGCAGGTTGGGCACTACGAGCAGTACTTC,CASSPEQVGHYEQYF
TRBD1,TRBJ2-1,TRBV5-1,.,TGCGCCAGCAGCTTGGGGGACAGGGATGTCAATGAGCAGTTCTTC,CASSLGDRDVNEQFF
TRBD1,TRBJ2-7,TRBV16,.,TGTGCCAGCAGCCAAAGGGACAGGGGGCATGAGCAGTACTTC,CASSQRDRGHEQYF
TRBD2,TRBJ2-7,TRBV3-1/TRBV3-2,.,TGTGCCAGCAGGCAAGGGAGGGAGCATCCCTACGAGCAGTACTTC,CASRQGREHPYEQYF
.,TRBJ2-2,TRBV3-1/TRBV3-2,once,TGTGCCAGCAGCCTCTTAAGACAGGAGCTGTTTTTT,CASSLLRQELFF
.,TRBJ1-2,TRBV12-3/TRBV12-4,.,TGTGCCAGCCGCCGGGGGGACTATGGCTACACCTTC,CASRRGDYGYTF
.,TRBJ1-1,TRBV12-3/TRBV12-4,.,TGTGCCAGCAGTCAAGGACAGCAAGCTTTCTTT,CASSQGQQAFF
TRBD1,TRBJ1-3,TRBV7-2,.,TGTGCCAGCAGCTTAGACTCGACAGGGAAGGCAAACACCATATATTTT,CASSLDSTGKANTIYF
TRBD2,TRBJ2-7,TRBV4-1,.,TGCGCCAGCAGCCAAGATATAAGCGGGAGTCCCTACGAGCAGTACTTC,CASSQDISGSPYEQYF
TRBD1,TRBJ2-7,TRBV29-1,few,TGCAGCGTTGTAACCGGGACAGGCGGCTCCTACGAGCAGTACTTC,CSVVTGTGGSYEQYF
.,TRBJ2-7,TRBV4-1,.,TGCGCCAGCAGCCAAGCGAGCGAGAGCTCCTACGAGCAGTACTTC,CASSQASESSYEQYF
TRBD1,TRBJ1-3,TRBV5-1,.,TGCGCCAGCAGCTTGCGGGACAGGGGCCAAGCCTCAAGCTCTGGAAACACCATATATTTT,CASSLRDRGQASSSGNTIYF
TRBD2,TRBJ2-7,TRBV7-9,.,TGTGCCAGCAGCTTACGGCTAGCGGGAGGGTCCGAGCAGTACTTC,CASSLRLAGGSEQYF
.,TRBJ2-7,TRBV4-1,.,TGCGCCAGCAGCCAAGACCTTTCCGGGACACTTCCCTACGAGCAGTACTTC,CASSQDLSGTLPYEQYF
.,TRBJ1-4,TRBV5-6,.,TGTGCCAGCAGCTTGGGGCGGGGAAATGAAAAACTGTTTTTT,CASSLGRGNEKLFF
TRBD2,TRBJ2-3,TRBV4-2,.,TGTGCCAGCAGCCAAGATGGCACTAGCGGCACAGATACGCAGTATTTT,CASSQDGTSGTDTQYF